The 29 T cell receptor beta chains in this list originate from one sample, sequenced in a study of blood T cell repertoires in COVID-19. The method was immunoSEQ multiplex PCR; TCRdb's version includes in-frame clones alone and lacks a portion of them. The sample has roughly 79,000 clones, 84% seen once. Specimen: peripheral blood. The receptors derive from a middle-aged man with acute or convalescent COVID-19.

This chain joins TRBV7-3 and TRBJ2-5; 10 bases fit TRBD2. CDR1 is SGHTA, CDR2 FQGTGA, per germline. The CDR3 contains 16 residues. With 2 bases clipped from V and 1 base from J, the junction kept 4 bases outside the gene matches. DNA for the CDR3: TGTGCCAGCAGCTTATGGAGCGGGGGGGCCCAAGAGACCCAGTACTTC. Amino acids: CASSLWSGGAQETQYF.

The genes are TRBV11-2 and TRBJ2-2; 7 nucleotides align to TRBD2. The V and J ends lost 5 bases and 1 base, in that order; junction bases with no gene match: 4. Per the germline V gene, CDR1 is SGHAT and CDR2 is FQNNGV. CDR3 size: 15 residues. The CDR3 bases are TGTGCCAGCAGCCCGATAGCGGGGAACACCGGGGAGCTGTTTTTT. Residues: CASSPIAGNTGELFF.

This chain links TRBV6-5 with TRBJ1-1, with D perhaps matching TRBD1 (6 bases). This CDR3 spans 13 amino acids. From germline, CDR1 is MNHEY and CDR2 SVGAGI. Trimming took off 6 bases at V and 3 bases at J, with 11 bases between the two ends. The CDR3 DNA is TGTGCCAGCAGCTCCACAGGGCACACTGAAGCTTTCTTT. Its protein is CASSSTGHTEAFF.

The CDR3 bases are TGTGCCAGCAGCTTCTCAGGACTAGCCGGCGAGCAGTACTTC. Its protein is CASSFSGLAGEQYF. J is TRBJ2-7 and V is TRBV5-4, with 8 bases matching TRBD2. The CDR3 runs to 14 residues. Germline CDR1 is SGHNT and CDR2 is YYREEE (reference sequence). V dropped 2 bases and J dropped 6; count of bases not matched to a gene: 7.

J is TRBJ2-2 and V is TRBV5-4; D may be TRBD2 (6 bases). The V and J ends lost 9 bases and 9 bases respectively, with 21 bases between them. Germline CDR1 SGHNT, CDR2 YYREEE (reference sequence). This CDR3 has 14 residues. Here the CDR3 DNA reads TGTGCCACTTCTGGGACTGGCCTGCACCGGGAGCTGTTTTTT. Protein sequence: CATSGTGLHRELFF.

The V call is TRBV6-5, the J call TRBJ1-4; D perhaps matches TRBD1 (6 bases). With 8 bases removed from V and 6 bases from J, the gap between germline ends came to 13 bases. CDR3 length: 13 amino acids. The V gene's germline CDR1 is MNHEY and CDR2 SVGAGI. CDR3 protein: CASSGQQYEKLFF. The CDR3 DNA reads as TGTGCCAGCTCCGGACAGCAGTATGAAAAACTGTTTTTT.

V gene TRBV28 combines with J gene TRBJ2-1; a weak D match, TRBD2 (5 bases). The CDR3 runs to 13 residues. CDR1 MDHEN and CDR2 SYDVKM come from the germline V gene. V was shortened by 7 bases and J by 1 base, with 8 bases between the two germline ends. For the CDR3, the DNA is TGTGCCAGCACCGGACTGTCCTACAATGAGCAGTTCTTC. Encoded protein: CASTGLSYNEQFF.

This chain uses TRBV19 with TRBJ2-3; D possibly corresponds to TRBD1 (5 bases). The CDR3 spans 16 residues. Per the germline V gene, CDR1 is LNHDA and CDR2 is SQIVND (reference sequence). V was cut by 0 bases and J by 4 bases, with 14 bases left in between. The CDR3 nucleotides read TGTGCCAGTAGTATAGAAAGGTACAGGCAATCAGATACGCAGTATTTT. Translation: CASSIERYRQSDTQYF. The full variable domain, its missing parts supplied by reference TRBV19 and TRBJ2-3, is DGGITQSPKYLFRKEGQNVTLSCEQNLNHDAMYWYRQDPGQGLRLIYYSQIVNDFQKGDIAEGYSVSREKKESFPLTVTSAQKNPTAFYLCASSIERYRQSDTQYFGPGTRLTVL.

The CDR3 loop is CASSYTSTSGGDTQYF. The CDR3 DNA follows: TGTGCCAGCAGTTACACCTCGACTAGCGGGGGAGATACGCAGTATTTT. V usage is TRBV6-2 or TRBV6-3 and J usage is TRBJ2-3; 12 bases are a match to TRBD2. CDR3 length: 16 amino acids. The V gene end was trimmed by 2 bases and the J gene end by 5 bases; junction bases not matched to a gene: 5. From germline, CDR1 is MNHEY and CDR2 SVGEGT.

The V call is TRBV7-6, the J call TRBJ2-7; 7 bases fit TRBD2. The germline V gene encodes CDR1 SGHVS and CDR2 FNYEAQ. V trimming: 1 base; J trimming: 3 bases; junction bases outside the gene matches: 3. This CDR3 has 14 residues. Here the CDR3 DNA reads TGTGCCAGCAGCTTAGAGGGAGGGAGCTACGAGCAGTACTTC. This translates into CASSLEGGSYEQYF.

This clone showed up just once. The V and J genes are TRBV12-5 and TRBJ1-1; TRBD1 matches 7 bases. The CDR3 has 14 amino acids. The V segment lost 7 bases and the J segment 3 bases; nucleotides outside the gene matches: 8. Per the germline V gene, CDR1 is LGHNT and CDR2 is FRNRAP. The CDR3 region has the DNA TGTGCTAGTGTTCGGGACAGACCGTACACTGAAGCTTTCTTT. Its translation is CASVRDRPYTEAFF. Full variable domain (missing parts from reference TRBV12-5 and TRBJ1-1): DARVTQTPRHKVTEMGQEVTMRCQPILGHNTVFWYRQTMMQGLELLAYFRNRAPLDDSGMPKDRFSAEMPDATLATLKIQPSEPRDSAVYFCASVRDRPYTEAFFGQGTRLTVV.

This clone was counted once. The chain links TRBV11-3 to TRBJ1-1; weak D call: TRBD1 (6 bases). The CDR3 length is 18 residues. CDR1 and CDR2 from the germline V gene are SGHNT and YENEEA. V lost 3 bases to trimming and J lost 0 bases, with 20 bases between them. Here the CDR3 reads CASSFQQWTADMNTEAFF. CDR3 bases: TGTGCCAGCAGCTTTCAACAGTGGACAGCCGACATGAACACTGAAGCTTTCTTT.

This rearrangement joins TRBV4-1 to TRBJ1-1; weak D call: TRBD1 (6 bases). From germline, CDR1 is MGHRA and CDR2 YSYEKL. Trimming left V 0 bases short and J 7 bases short, with 18 bases between. This CDR3 is 16 amino acids long. The CDR3 loop is CASSQDSRRQGLEAFF. CDR3 DNA sequence: TGCGCCAGCAGCCAAGATTCTAGGCGGCAGGGGCTTGAAGCTTTCTTT.

The rearrangement uses TRBV7-8 and TRBJ1-3; D gene uncertain. CDR1 is SGHVS and CDR2 is FQNEAQ in the germline V gene. The CDR3 runs to 18 residues. V lost 5 bases and J 0 bases, leaving 20 bases between the germline ends. CDR3 DNA sequence: TGTGCCAGCAGCCGGTCCGTCCGGACTGAGAGCTCTGGAAACACCATATATTTT. It codes for CASSRSVRTESSGNTIYF.

The chain is built from TRBV20-1 and TRBJ1-5; 9 positions agree with TRBD1. The junction had 9 bases not matched to a gene; V was cut back by 6 bases and J by 3 bases. The CDR3 loop spans 15 amino acids. Germline V lookup: CDR1 DFQATT, CDR2 SNEGSKA (reference sequence). The CDR3 here is CSASRQGVYNQPQHF. CDR3 DNA: TGCAGTGCCAGTAGACAGGGGGTATACAATCAGCCCCAGCATTTT.

The J gene is TRBJ1-2, the V gene TRBV20-1; TRBD1 matches at 7 bases. There are 13 residues in the CDR3. The germline CDR1 and CDR2 sequences are DFQATT and SNEGSKA (reference sequence). The trim removed 5 bases at V and 4 bases at J, leaving 7 bases unmatched. The DNA for the CDR3 is TGCAGTGCTCGTGAGGGGGCAGGCTATGGCTACACCTTC. This codes for CSAREGAGYGYTF.

This chain uses TRBV28 with TRBJ2-1; 11 nucleotides agree with TRBD2. J gave up 4 bases and V 2 bases, and 7 bases lay outside the gene matches. This CDR3 has 17 amino acids. Germline V gives CDR1 MDHEN, CDR2 SYDVKM. CDR3 in amino acids: CASSLPRASGGYNEQFF. CDR3 sequence (DNA): TGTGCCAGCAGTTTACCTAGGGCTAGCGGGGGGTACAATGAGCAGTTCTTC.

CDR3 bases: TGTGCCTGGATTTTCCCTCGACAGGGGGCGAATCGGGCTGAAGCTTTCTTT. It yields the protein CAWIFPRQGANRAEAFF. This sequence joins TRBV30 and TRBJ1-1; 10 positions agree with TRBD1. CDR3 length: 17 amino acids. V lost 4 bases to trimming and J lost 6 bases; unmatched junction nucleotides: 17. Germline-derived CDR1 and CDR2 are GTSNPN and SVGIG (reference sequence).

The rearrangement joins TRBV3-1 (or the pseudogene TRBV3-2) to TRBJ2-7; D is perhaps TRBD1 (5 bases). Trimming removed 2 bases from V and 2 bases from J, with 7 bases in between. The CDR3 has 13 amino acids. Germline V gives CDR1 LGHDT, CDR2 YNNKEL (reference sequence). The CDR3 protein is CASSQLGAYEQYF. As DNA, the CDR3 is TGTGCCAGCAGCCAACTAGGGGCCTACGAGCAGTACTTC.

The DNA of the CDR3 is TGTGCCAGCAGCCAAGCGTCCGGGACAGGGATCCTCGGCTACACCTTC. Encoded protein: CASSQASGTGILGYTF. V usage is TRBV4-2 and J usage is TRBJ1-2; TRBD1 aligns across 9 bases. Trimming removed 1 base from V and 8 bases from J; junction bases left unmatched: 11. This CDR3 contains 16 residues. Germline assignment: CDR1 LGHNA and CDR2 YNFKEQ.

The V gene is TRBV9, the J gene TRBJ2-5, with D tentatively TRBD2 (5 bases). V lost 0 bases and J lost 6, with 9 bases in between. This CDR3 contains 13 residues. Germline V gene data show CDR1 as SGDLS and CDR2 as YYNGEE. CDR3 amino acids: CASSVDTGKTQYF. In DNA form, the CDR3 reads TGTGCCAGCAGCGTAGATACCGGGAAGACCCAGTACTTC.

Only a few counts were recorded for this clone. The chain carries TRBV6-5 and TRBJ1-1; 7 bases line up with TRBD1. In germline, CDR1 is MNHEY, CDR2 SVGAGI. The CDR3 consists of 13 residues. J was trimmed by 4 bases and V by 6 bases; bases with no gene match: 5. The CDR3 coding sequence is TGTGCCAGCAGAATTAACAGGGGCACTGAAGCTTTCTTT. Its protein is CASRINRGTEAFF.

The V gene is TRBV5-1, the J gene TRBJ2-5; no clear D. Deletions cut 1 base from V and 7 bases from J, with 14 bases between. This CDR3 comprises 14 residues. The germline CDR1 and CDR2 sequences are SGHRS and YFSETQ. The chain's CDR3 is CASSLTQAEGTQYF. As DNA, the CDR3 is TGCGCCAGCAGCTTGACGCAGGCCGAAGGGACCCAGTACTTC. The entire variable domain, with the rest obtained from reference TRBV5-1 and TRBJ2-5, is as follows: KAGVTQTPRYLIKTRGQQVTLSCSPISGHRSVSWYQQTPGQGLQFLFEYFSETQRNKGNFPGRFSGRQFSNSRSEMNVSTLELGDSALYLCASSLTQAEGTQYFGPGTRLLVL.

On this clone itself: One end of the junction does not line up with germline, which may come from a read error. This chain connects TRBV19 to TRBJ2-1, with D hard to call. CDR1 is LNHDA, CDR2 SQIVND, per germline (reference sequence). The length of the CDR3 is 16 residues. The CDR3 loop is CASSISSLSSHNEQFF. The CDR3 DNA sequence: TGTGCCAGTAGTATCTCATCCCTATCCTCCCACAATGAGCAGTTCTTC.

The V gene is TRBV21-1, the J gene TRBJ1-1; the table assigns TRBD1, which was not confirmed against the DNA. TRBV21-1 is reported as a pseudogene. This CDR3 is built from 14 residues. The CDR3 region has the DNA TGTGCCAGCGTCTGGACAGGGCTGAACACTGAAGCTTTCTTT. It is translated as CASVWTGLNTEAFF.

The CDR3 sequence is CASSPGNRANQPQHF. CDR3 in DNA: TGTGCCAGCAGCCCCGGGAACAGGGCCAATCAGCCCCAGCATTTT. The chain employs TRBV7-8 and TRBJ1-5; D possibly corresponds to TRBD1 (6 bases). The CDR3 spans 15 residues. Looked up from germline, CDR1 is SGHVS and CDR2 is FQNEAQ. Trimming stripped 5 bases from V and 3 bases from J, with 14 bases between.

This chain links TRBV4-2 with TRBJ1-5; D ambiguous. The CDR3 has 15 amino acids. The V and J ends lost 0 bases and 0 bases respectively, with 6 bases between them. Germline V lookup: CDR1 LGHNA, CDR2 YNFKEQ. Here the CDR3 DNA reads TGTGCCAGCAGCCAAGAGATCTATAGCAATCAGCCCCAGCATTTT. Protein product: CASSQEIYSNQPQHF.

This chain connects TRBV7-9 to TRBJ2-7, with D possibly matching TRBD1 (6 bases). The CDR3 is 13 residues long. CDR1 is SEHNR and CDR2 is FQNEAQ in the germline V gene (reference sequence). V was cut by 1 base and J by 5 bases, with 9 bases left in between. The CDR3 protein is CASSLEGVNEQYF. CDR3 DNA: TGTGCCAGCAGCTTAGAGGGGGTTAACGAGCAGTACTTC.

This rearrangement joins TRBV30 to TRBJ2-7, with D possibly matching TRBD1 (6 bases). The CDR3 is 14 residues long. Germline V gene sequence: CDR1 GTSNPN, CDR2 SVGIG (reference sequence). V was cut by 4 bases and J by 3 bases, with 16 bases left in between. For the CDR3, the DNA is TGTGCCTGGACCCCCCGGACAGCTCACTACGAGCAGTACTTC. It codes for CAWTPRTAHYEQYF.